This T cell receptor beta chain was sequenced in a study of response to subunit inactivated influenza vaccine. The V end was cut by 7 bases, the J end by 9 bases, with 16 bases between. This CDR3 is built from 14 residues. Whole-study results and caveats: T cells newly recruited by each seasonal influenza vaccination are few, the authors suggested.

TCRdb re-called the RT-PCR reads through MiXCR, storing one row per CDR3 protein. In the table there are hundreds of thousands of distinct CDR3 sequences, 7.6% of which are singletons. For this clonotype: The antigen is not known.

The chain joins TRBV12-3 or TRBV12-4 to TRBJ1-6; D not resolved. The sequencing here drew on PBMCs from blood, taken less than 30 months after vaccination. The clonotype was recovered from a man aged 50 to 75 who received an inactivated influenza vaccine. This chain's CDR3 is CASTTFYRGSPLHF. CDR3 coding DNA: TGTGCCAGCACCACCTTTTATCGCGGTTCACCCCTCCACTTT.